This T cell receptor (delta chain) was retrieved from a study of gamma-delta T cells after stem cell transplantation. TCRdb processed the RT-PCR reads again with the CATT caller. The top ten hold around a third of the sample, which has about 1,300 delta-chain clones, 1.5% to 2% seen once. The CDR3 length is 16 residues. CDR1 and CDR2 (germline): GEAIGNYY, EKD. A note on this clone: A read error likely explains why the TCRdb protein, taken from a much larger clone, differs from this DNA's translation at residue 3; the protein shown is translated from the DNA.

This chain uses TRDV2 with TRDJ1, with D possibly matching TRDD3 (6 bases). The origin of this receptor is a human donor. It is not recorded whose cells these are; they may come from a transplant donor. Source material: gamma-delta T cells. CDR3 coding DNA: TGTGCCCGTGACGGCCCACTGGGAAAAAACACCGATAAACTCATCTTT. It is translated as CARDGPLGKNTDKLIF.